One and the same sample provided the 22 T cell receptor beta chains below, sequenced in a study of control samples from healthy donors and cancer patients. TCRdb's copy holds only in-frame clones and misses some; the assay was immunoSEQ multiplex PCR. The sample records 150,000 or so clones, approximately 93% being singletons. The sample comprised blood. The source of these receptors is a man aged 35 to 55 in good health.

The table lists this clone with a count of one. This sequence joins TRBV6-6 and TRBJ1-4, with D possibly being TRBD1 (5 bases). V lost 9 bases and J lost 6, with 20 bases in between. Germline CDR1 is MNHNY and CDR2 is SVGAGI (reference sequence). CDR3 length: 15 residues. The CDR3: CASSAQGSRDEKLFF. CDR3 sequence (DNA): TGTGCCAGTTCCGCGCAGGGAAGTCGGGATGAAAAACTGTTTTTT.

The V gene is TRBV7-9, the J gene TRBJ1-6, with D unresolved. CDR3 size: 17 residues. Germline values: CDR1 SEHNR, CDR2 FQNEAQ (reference sequence). Trimming pared 1 base from V and 0 bases from J, leaving 10 bases between. CDR3 region: CASSLGGLGSYNSPLHF. Here the CDR3 DNA reads TGTGCCAGCAGCTTAGGAGGGTTGGGCTCCTATAATTCACCCCTCCACTTT.

The chain links TRBV7-9 to TRBJ2-3; the D gene is possibly TRBD2 (6 bases). The CDR3 is made up of 12 amino acids. Trimming removed 4 bases at V and 5 bases at J, with 7 bases between. CDR1 is SEHNR, CDR2 FQNEAQ, per germline (reference sequence). The CDR3 here is CASSSGEDTQYF. The CDR3 nucleotides read TGTGCCAGCAGCTCGGGGGAAGATACGCAGTATTTT.

The genes are TRBV11-2 and TRBJ2-4, with 8 positions matching TRBD1. The length of the CDR3 is 18 residues. V lost 2 bases and J lost 2; bases outside the gene matches: 11. Germline loops: CDR1 SGHAT, CDR2 FQNNGV. The CDR3: CASSLSSRTGGPKNIQYF. CDR3 DNA: TGTGCCAGCAGCTTAAGTTCGCGTACAGGGGGTCCCAAAAACATTCAGTACTTC.

CDR3 amino acids: CASSLARGAKADTQYF. The CDR3 DNA follows: TGCGCCAGCAGCTTGGCACGGGGCGCGAAAGCAGATACGCAGTATTTT. This chain links TRBV5-1 with TRBJ2-3; D tentatively fits TRBD1 or TRBD2 (5 bases each). CDR3 size: 16 residues. V was clipped by 0 bases and J by 4 bases, with 15 bases between them. The germline V gene has CDR1 SGHRS and CDR2 YFSETQ.

The chain couples TRBV25-1 to TRBJ1-1, with D possibly being TRBD1 (6 bases). CDR3 size: 13 residues. V lost 8 bases and J lost 7, with 17 bases in between. Germline assignment: CDR1 MGHDK and CDR2 SYGVNS. CDR3 loop: CASRPGGGLEAFF. CDR3 DNA sequence: TGTGCCAGCCGCCCTGGGGGGGGCCTTGAAGCTTTCTTT.

The chain recombines TRBV19 with TRBJ1-5; D not resolved. V shed 3 bases and J shed 0 bases, with 9 bases lying between them. Per germline, CDR1 LNHDA and CDR2 SQIVND (reference sequence). The length of the CDR3 is 15 residues. CDR3 DNA: TGTGCCAGTAGTATTGACCGGGGTAGCAATCAGCCCCAGCATTTT. The encoded protein is CASSIDRGSNQPQHF.

CDR3 nucleotides: TGTGCTAGTGGTTTGGTACTCGGACAACTGAACACTGAAGCTTTCTTT. Amino acids: CASGLVLGQLNTEAFF. V gene TRBV12-5 combines with J gene TRBJ1-1; D might be TRBD1 (5 bases). With 0 bases removed from V and 0 bases from J, the gap between germline ends came to 11 bases. The CDR3 extends over 16 amino acids. The germline V gene encodes CDR1 LGHNT and CDR2 FRNRAP.

The chain carries TRBV5-1 and TRBJ1-1; possible D gene TRBD1, 6 bases. This CDR3 is built from 15 residues. Germline assignment: CDR1 SGHRS and CDR2 YFSETQ. Trimming shortened V by 4 bases and J by 1 base, and 14 bases separated the two germline ends. The chain's CDR3 is CASSLVGATNTEAFF. The CDR3 DNA sequence: TGCGCCAGCAGCCTGGTGGGGGCCACGAACACTGAAGCTTTCTTT. Combining the CDR3 with reference TRBV5-1 and TRBJ1-1 gives the whole variable domain KAGVTQTPRYLIKTRGQQVTLSCSPISGHRSVSWYQQTPGQGLQFLFEYFSETQRNKGNFPGRFSGRQFSNSRSEMNVSTLELGDSALYLCASSLVGATNTEAFFGQGTRLTVV.

With regard to this clone: This same CDR3 is encoded by further DNA sequences in the sample. CDR3 coding DNA: TGTGCCAGCAGCTTAGACAGAAGCTACGAGCAGTACTTC. It translates to CASSLDRSYEQYF. The chain joins TRBV7-2 to TRBJ2-7; D remains ambiguous. Trimming cost V 1 base and J 3 bases, with 7 bases left between them. Looked up from germline, CDR1 is SGHTA and CDR2 is FQGNSA. This CDR3 region has 13 residues.

The V gene is TRBV19, the J gene TRBJ1-1, with TRBD1 matching over 8 bases. This CDR3 is 14 amino acids long. Trimming took 10 bases from V and 0 from J; bases not matched to a gene: 7. CDR1 LNHDA and CDR2 SQIVND come from the germline V gene (reference sequence). In DNA form, the CDR3 reads TGTGCCACCTCGACAGGGGTCATGAACACTGAAGCTTTCTTT. Amino acid sequence: CATSTGVMNTEAFF.

For the CDR3, the DNA is TGCAGCGCCCTGGGACAGGGGAGAGATACGCAGTATTTT. Its protein is CSALGQGRDTQYF. The rearrangement joins TRBV29-1 to TRBJ2-3; TRBD1 matches at 10 bases. CDR1 is SQVTM, CDR2 ANQGSEA, per germline. The CDR3 extends over 13 amino acids. The V segment lost 7 bases and the J segment 5 bases; nucleotides outside the gene matches: 6.

The J gene is TRBJ1-6, the V gene TRBV27; a weak D match, TRBD1 (6 bases). Germline V gives CDR1 MNHEY, CDR2 SMNVEV (reference sequence). The V gene lost 10 bases and the J gene lost 8 bases, with 15 bases spanning the gap. The CDR3 is made up of 13 amino acids. This CDR3 is CATRGAGYSPLHF. CDR3 sequence (DNA): TGTGCCACCCGGGGGGCAGGGTATTCACCCCTCCACTTT.

The chain has TRBV9 and TRBJ2-3; D gene unclear. The CDR3 contains 18 residues. Germline loops: CDR1 SGDLS, CDR2 YYNGEE. V lost 2 bases and J 2 bases, leaving 21 bases between the germline ends. CDR3 sequence: CASSVKVDLLINTDTQYF. In DNA, the CDR3 is TGTGCCAGCAGCGTTAAGGTTGACTTGCTAATCAACACAGATACGCAGTATTTT.

The V gene is TRBV7-6, the J gene TRBJ1-4; TRBD1 might be the D (6 bases). The CDR3 consists of 16 residues. V lost 4 bases, J lost 8 bases, and 20 bases lay in between. Germline lookup yields CDR1 SGHVS and CDR2 FNYEAQ. CDR3 in amino acids: CASSSRPGQNFEKLFF. In DNA form, the CDR3 reads TGTGCCAGCAGCTCCCGTCCGGGACAAAATTTCGAAAAACTGTTTTTT.

The V and J genes are TRBV9 and TRBJ2-2; 8 nucleotides align to TRBD1. The CDR3 has 15 amino acids. Per germline, CDR1 SGDLS and CDR2 YYNGEE. With 4 bases clipped from V and 1 base from J, the junction kept 3 bases outside the gene matches. The CDR3 DNA reads TGTGCCAGCAGCCTGGACAGGGTGAACACCGGGGAGCTGTTTTTT. As protein: CASSLDRVNTGELFF.

The chain recombines TRBV13 with TRBJ2-1; no reliable D call. Deletions cut 5 bases from V and 7 bases from J, with 9 bases between. This CDR3 is built from 12 residues. Germline V gives CDR1 PRHDT, CDR2 FYEKMQ (reference sequence). CDR3 sequence (DNA): TGTGCCAGCAGCCTCCTGGAGAATGAGCAGTTCTTC. It translates to CASSLLENEQFF.

The genes are TRBV11-2 and TRBJ1-1; D unresolved. V was shortened by 3 bases and J by 0 bases, with 14 bases between the two germline ends. The CDR3 totals 16 residues. Germline V gene data show CDR1 as SGHAT and CDR2 as FQNNGV. CDR3: CASSLARRGMNTEAFF. CDR3 in DNA: TGTGCCAGCAGCTTGGCACGACGTGGAATGAACACTGAAGCTTTCTTT.

The V and J genes are TRBV6-5 and TRBJ1-3; no clear D gene. The V gene's germline CDR1 is MNHEY and CDR2 SVGAGI. There are 12 residues in the CDR3. The V end lost 6 bases, the J end lost 8 bases, and 11 bases lay between the germline ends. CDR3 protein: CASRVQGYTIYF. The CDR3 DNA reads TGTGCCAGCAGGGTACAAGGGTACACCATATATTTT.

The rearrangement uses TRBV13 and TRBJ2-1; 8 bases agree with TRBD2. Trimming removed 4 bases from V and 6 bases from J; junction bases left unmatched: 8. The CDR3 is 15 residues long. In germline, CDR1 is PRHDT, CDR2 FYEKMQ (reference sequence). In DNA, the CDR3 is TGTGCCAGCAGCTCCCTCTCCCGGGGGGGCAATGAGCAGTTCTTC. Encoded protein: CASSSLSRGGNEQFF.

CDR3: CASSLLMGTGVDGYTF. DNA of the CDR3: TGTGCCAGCAGCTTGCTTATGGGGACAGGGGTCGATGGCTACACCTTC. This chain links TRBV27 with TRBJ1-2; 10 positions agree with TRBD1. The CDR3 has 16 amino acids. Looked up from germline, CDR1 is MNHEY and CDR2 is SMNVEV (reference sequence). V was pared by 6 bases and J by 6 bases, with 13 bases of the junction left unmatched.

This clone is a singleton in its sample. The chain links TRBV2 to TRBJ1-6; no clear D. V lost 2 bases, J lost 9 bases, and 17 bases lay in between. The CDR3 is made up of 16 amino acids. CDR1 is SNHLY, CDR2 FYNNEI, per germline. For the CDR3, the DNA is TGTGCCAGCAGTGAACGTGACACAATCATGGGTTCACCCCTCCACTTT. As protein: CASSERDTIMGSPLHF.